The TCR beta chain described here comes from a study of blood T cell repertoires in COVID-19. In the study overall: Sites in the United States, Italy and Spain provided acute and convalescent COVID-19 samples. Nucleic acid was either cDNA or gDNA, and it came from T cells, B-cell-depleted T cells, or PBMCs.

Original methodology: Estimates of nucleated cell counts were drawn from the amplification of reference gene primers. The repertoire was sequenced with immunoSEQ multiplex PCR; TCRdb's copy has only in-frame clones and lacks some. V and J calls plus clone size are reproduced from that table; the DNA served to infer D and trimming. The repertoire has about 250,000 clones, 84% of them found once; the top ten carry approximately 4.4%. This clonotype was obtained from a man aged 50 to 59 with active or convalescent COVID-19. Sequencing used peripheral blood.

CDR3 in amino acids: CASSLVAAGPETQYF. DNA for the CDR3: TGTGCCAGCAGCTTGGTAGCGGCAGGGCCAGAGACCCAGTACTTC. The V and J genes are TRBV5-8 and TRBJ2-5, with a tentative D call TRBD2 (6 bases). Germline CDR1 SGHTS, CDR2 YDEGEE. The CDR3 contains 15 residues. Trimming removed 0 bases at V and 4 bases at J, with 13 bases between.